The 21 T cell receptor beta chains given below trace back to one sample, sequenced in a study of cytomegalovirus exposure and HLA in healthy donors. Both 60 Vbeta primers and 13 Jbeta primers went into the PCR. TCRdb's table, derived via immunoSEQ multiplex PCR, lists solely in-frame clones and lacks some. The sample has approximately 53,000 clones, 80% seen once; the top ten hold 7% to 10%. The sequenced sample was PBMCs. These receptors were taken from a man younger than 40 in good health and CMV-seropositive.

The chain carries TRBV27 and TRBJ1-5; no definite D call. The CDR3 spans 14 residues. Trimming cost V 0 bases and J 3 bases, with 6 bases left between them. The V gene's germline CDR1 is MNHEY and CDR2 SMNVEV (reference sequence). CDR3 DNA: TGTGCCAGCAGTTTATCTACTTCCAATCAGCCCCAGCATTTT. It encodes CASSLSTSNQPQHF.

The chain employs TRBV9 and TRBJ2-1, with 13 positions matching TRBD2. V dropped 1 base and J dropped 14; count of bases not matched to a gene: 9. Germline V gene sequence: CDR1 SGDLS, CDR2 YYNGEE. The CDR3 consists of 15 residues. DNA of the CDR3: TGTGCCAGCAGCGTAACTAGCGGGGGGGCAACAGGGGAGTTCTTC. Its protein is CASSVTSGGATGEFF.

The chain uses TRBV27 and TRBJ1-2; a possible D gene is TRBD1 (5 bases). The CDR3 has 12 amino acids. Germline-derived CDR1 and CDR2 are MNHEY and SMNVEV (reference sequence). V was trimmed by 0 bases and J by 9 bases, leaving 8 bases between them. CDR3 nucleotide sequence: TGTGCCAGCAGTTTATCAGGGGTACGCTACACCTTC. Protein sequence: CASSLSGVRYTF.

The rearrangement links TRBV18 to TRBJ1-6; no reliable D call. V was shortened by 4 bases and J by 0 bases, with 13 bases between the two germline ends. Germline V lookup: CDR1 KGHSH, CDR2 LQKENI. The CDR3 runs to 17 residues. CDR3 sequence reads: CASSQSPQSSYNSPLHF. The CDR3 coding sequence is TGTGCCAGCTCACAGAGCCCCCAAAGCTCCTATAATTCACCCCTCCACTTT.

The rearrangement links TRBV7-9 to TRBJ1-5, with D maybe TRBD1 (5 bases). Trimming took 0 bases from V and 0 from J, leaving 9 bases between them. From germline, CDR1 is SEHNR and CDR2 FQNEAQ (reference sequence). The CDR3 contains 16 residues. The CDR3 loop reads CASSLAAGYSNQPQHF. The CDR3, as DNA: TGTGCCAGCAGCTTAGCGGCAGGGTATAGCAATCAGCCCCAGCATTTT.

The J gene is TRBJ1-2, the V gene TRBV7-6; D uncertain. V dropped 2 bases and J dropped 8 bases, with 15 bases sitting between them. The germline CDR1 and CDR2 sequences are SGHVS and FNYEAQ. The CDR3 contains 14 residues. The CDR3 DNA sequence: TGTGCCAGCAGCTTAAGGGCGGCCCCGGGAGGCTACACCTTC. Protein: CASSLRAAPGGYTF.

The genes are TRBV9 and TRBJ2-7, with TRBD1 identical over 7 bases. The CDR3 has 15 residues. The V gene end was trimmed by 4 bases and the J gene end by 0 bases; junction bases not matched to a gene: 7. From germline, CDR1 is SGDLS and CDR2 YYNGEE. CDR3 DNA sequence: TGTGCCAGCAGCCGTGCAGGGGGTTCCTCCTACGAGCAGTACTTC. It is translated as CASSRAGGSSYEQYF.

This clone was detected a few times. CDR3 nucleotides: TGTGCCATAAAGACAGGGGGATCGAACACTGAAGCTTTCTTT. It yields the protein CAIKTGGSNTEAFF. The rearrangement joins TRBV10-3 to TRBJ1-1, with 9 bases that match TRBD1. Unmatched junction bases numbered 6, after V lost 9 bases and J lost 1 base. This CDR3 region has 14 residues. Germline assignment: CDR1 ENHRY and CDR2 SYGVKD.

This clone was seen a single time. Given a much more abundant clone one base away, this may be a read error. Other DNA sequences of this sample code for an identical CDR3. This chain links TRBV2 with TRBJ1-2, with a possible D match to TRBD1 (5 bases). Deletions cut 3 bases from V and 6 bases from J, with 8 bases between. From germline, CDR1 is SNHLY and CDR2 FYNNEI. CDR3 size: 12 residues. The CDR3 coding sequence is TGTGCCAGCAGTGAGCGGGGGAATGGCTACACCTTC. Its translation is CASSERGNGYTF. Full variable domain (remainder filled in from reference TRBV2 and TRBJ1-2): EPEVTQTPSHQVTQMGQEVILRCVPISNHLYFYWYRQILGQKVEFLVSFYNNEISEKSEIFDDQFSVERPDGSNFTLKIRSTKLEDSAMYFCASSERGNGYTFGSGTRLTVV.

The V call is TRBV27, the J call TRBJ2-7; D is unclear. This CDR3 is 14 amino acids long. The V gene lost 4 bases and the J gene lost 2 bases, with 12 bases spanning the gap. CDR1 MNHEY and CDR2 SMNVEV come from the germline V gene (reference sequence). This CDR3 reads CASSSGDSPYEQYF. The CDR3 DNA is TGTGCCAGCAGTTCAGGTGATTCTCCCTACGAGCAGTACTTC.

The chain has TRBV27 and TRBJ2-5; TRBD2 aligns across 8 bases. V gave up 2 bases and J gave up 4 bases; unmatched junction bases: 6. The CDR3 has 15 residues. Looked up from germline, CDR1 is MNHEY and CDR2 is SMNVEV (reference sequence). CDR3 in amino acids: CASSLDGGAIETQYF. CDR3 nucleotides: TGTGCCAGCAGTTTAGACGGGGGGGCCATAGAGACCCAGTACTTC.

The V and J genes are TRBV18 and TRBJ2-6; perhaps TRBD2 as D (5 bases). Trimming took 2 bases from V and 1 from J, leaving 6 bases between them. CDR1 is KGHSH, CDR2 LQKENI, per germline. This CDR3 region has 15 residues. Here the CDR3 reads CASSPEGSGANVLTF. DNA for the CDR3: TGTGCCAGCTCACCAGAGGGATCTGGGGCCAACGTCCTGACTTTC. Full variable domain (remainder filled in from reference TRBV18 and TRBJ2-6): NAGVMQNPRHLVRRRGQEARLRCSPMKGHSHVYWYRQLPEEGLKFMVYLQKENIIDESGMPKERFSAEFPKEGPSILRIQQVVRGDSAAYFCASSPEGSGANVLTFGAGSRLTVL.

On this clone: Different DNA sequences within this sample yield the same CDR3. This sequence joins TRBV6-4 and TRBJ2-3, with TRBD2 matching 12 bases. V shed 5 bases and J 3 bases; nucleotides not matched to a gene: 0. The germline V gene has CDR1 MRHNA and CDR2 SNTAGT. This CDR3 has 14 residues. CDR3 coding DNA: TGTGCCAGCAGTACTAGCGGGGGGACAGATACGCAGTATTTT. It yields the protein CASSTSGGTDTQYF.

This clone was seen once. The chain couples TRBV9 to TRBJ1-1, with D perhaps TRBD1 (6 bases). In germline, CDR1 is SGDLS, CDR2 YYNGEE. The CDR3 spans 17 residues. V gave up 3 bases and J gave up 4 bases, with 22 bases separating them. This chain's CDR3 is CASSAPLGTPGSTEAFF. CDR3 sequence (DNA): TGTGCCAGCAGCGCGCCCCTAGGGACACCGGGGAGCACTGAAGCTTTCTTT. Filled out from reference TRBV9 and TRBJ1-1, the complete variable domain reads DSGVTQTPKHLITATGQRVTLRCSPRSGDLSVYWYQQSLDQGLQFLIQYYNGEERAKGNILERFSAQQFPDLHSELNLSSLELGDSALYFCASSAPLGTPGSTEAFFGQGTRLTVV.

A single count supports this clone. The chain links TRBV13 to TRBJ1-2; 7 bases are shared with TRBD1. The germline V gene encodes CDR1 PRHDT and CDR2 FYEKMQ (reference sequence). This CDR3 has 19 residues. With 5 bases clipped from V and 4 bases from J, the junction kept 22 bases outside the gene matches. As DNA, the CDR3 is TGTGCCAGCAGCCACTCGCTCGCACAGGGGACACCCGATTTCTATGGCTACACCTTC. Residues: CASSHSLAQGTPDFYGYTF.

This chain uses TRBV7-6 with TRBJ2-2, with 8 bases that match TRBD1. Looked up from germline, CDR1 is SGHVS and CDR2 is FNYEAQ. The CDR3 runs to 16 residues. V lost 3 bases, J lost 1 base, and 4 bases stayed unmatched. The DNA of the CDR3 is TGTGCCAGCAGCTTCCGACAGGGGCTGAACACCGGGGAGCTGTTTTTT. It encodes CASSFRQGLNTGELFF.

This clone was detected a few times. The rearrangement joins TRBV4-2 to TRBJ2-7; TRBD1 matches at 7 bases. The CDR3 is 15 residues long. Germline-derived CDR1 and CDR2 are LGHNA and YNFKEQ. V was pared by 0 bases and J by 4 bases, with 6 bases of the junction left unmatched. In DNA, the CDR3 is TGTGCCAGCAGCCAAGACCTCGAGACAGGGTACGAGCAGTACTTC. Its translation: CASSQDLETGYEQYF.

With regard to this clone: Other DNA sequences in the same sample also yield this CDR3. In nucleotides, the CDR3 is TGTGCCAGCAGCGTAGATGGGAGGGGGGGCCAAGAGACCCAGTACTTC. This gives the protein CASSVDGRGGQETQYF. J is TRBJ2-5 and V is TRBV9; a weak D match, TRBD2 (7 bases). Trimming left V 0 bases short and J 1 base short, with 13 bases between. The germline CDR1 and CDR2 sequences are SGDLS and YYNGEE. The CDR3 extends over 16 amino acids.

This chain uses TRBV5-1 with TRBJ1-5; 9 nucleotides match TRBD1. The junction had 7 bases not matched to a gene; V was cut back by 4 bases and J by 5 bases. The germline CDR1 and CDR2 sequences are SGHRS and YFSETQ. The CDR3 spans 15 residues. The CDR3 nucleotides read TGCGCCAGCAGCGAAAGGACAGGGGCGGATCAGCCCCAGCATTTT. Translated, it gives CASSERTGADQPQHF.

The genes are TRBV18 and TRBJ2-5, with a weak D call TRBD1 (5 bases). The length of the CDR3 is 13 residues. Germline CDR1 and CDR2: KGHSH and LQKENI. Trimming pared 6 bases from V and 3 bases from J, leaving 11 bases between. The CDR3 nucleotides read TGTGCCAGCTCGCCTACCAGGGAAGAGACCCAGTACTTC. It translates to CASSPTREETQYF.

This rearrangement joins TRBV19 to TRBJ1-1; D not certain. CDR3 size: 13 residues. Trimming took off 0 bases at V and 13 bases at J, with 15 bases between the two ends. CDR1 is LNHDA and CDR2 is SQIVND in the germline V gene (reference sequence). The CDR3 region is CASSIDAVTGGFF. The DNA of the CDR3 is TGTGCCAGTAGTATAGATGCCGTGACGGGTGGTTTCTTT.